This T cell receptor (beta chain) was sequenced for a study of T cell repertoires in ileal Crohn's disease. The ends were cut back, 4 bases at V and 2 bases at J, with 11 bases in the middle. The CDR3 is 14 residues long. The V gene's germline CDR1 is SGDLS and CDR2 YYNGEE. Assay: immunoSEQ multiplex PCR; the TCRdb copy retains only in-frame clones and omits some. The sample includes more than 15,000 clones, about 76% of them seen just once. Specified time point: inflamed ileum from the surgical specimen. The source of this sequence is an adult with Crohn's disease. The sequenced sample consisted of ileal tissue. V gene TRBV9 combines with J gene TRBJ2-3; D may be TRBD2 (6 bases). The CDR3 reads CASSRERTTDTQYF. Written as DNA, the CDR3 is TGTGCCAGCAGCCGGGAGAGGACCACAGATACGCAGTATTTT.